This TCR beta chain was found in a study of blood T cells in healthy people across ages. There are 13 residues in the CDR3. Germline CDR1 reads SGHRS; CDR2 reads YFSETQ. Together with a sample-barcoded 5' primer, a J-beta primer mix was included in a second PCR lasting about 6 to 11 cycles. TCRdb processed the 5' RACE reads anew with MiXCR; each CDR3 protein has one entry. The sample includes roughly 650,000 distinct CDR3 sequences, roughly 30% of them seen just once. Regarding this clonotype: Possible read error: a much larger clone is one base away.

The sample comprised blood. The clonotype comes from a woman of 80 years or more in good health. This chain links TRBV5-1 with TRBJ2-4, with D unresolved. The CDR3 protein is CASGLVPSHPQYF. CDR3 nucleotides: TGCGCCAGCGGCTTGGTTCCGTCCCATCCCCAGTACTTC.